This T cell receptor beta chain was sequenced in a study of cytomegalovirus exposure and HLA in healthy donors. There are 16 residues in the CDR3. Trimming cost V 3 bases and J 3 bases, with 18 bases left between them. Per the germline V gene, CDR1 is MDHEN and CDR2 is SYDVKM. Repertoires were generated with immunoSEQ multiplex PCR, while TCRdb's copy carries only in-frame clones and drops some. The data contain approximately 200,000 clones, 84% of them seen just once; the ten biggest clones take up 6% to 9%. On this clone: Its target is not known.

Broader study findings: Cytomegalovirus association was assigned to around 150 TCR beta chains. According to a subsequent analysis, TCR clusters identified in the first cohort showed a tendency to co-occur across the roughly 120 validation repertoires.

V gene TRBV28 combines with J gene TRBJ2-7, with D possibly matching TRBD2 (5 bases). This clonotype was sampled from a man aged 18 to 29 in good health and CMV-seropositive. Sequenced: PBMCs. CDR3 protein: CASSFKVERANYEQYF. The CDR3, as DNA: TGTGCCAGCAGTTTTAAGGTCGAGAGGGCGAACTACGAGCAGTACTTC. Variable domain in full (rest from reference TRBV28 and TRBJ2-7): DVKVTQSSRYLVKRTGEKVFLECVQDMDHENMFWYRQDPGLGLRLIYFSYDVKMKEKGDIPEGYSVSREKKERFSLILESASTNQTSMYLCASSFKVERANYEQYFGPGTRLTVT.